The rows below give T cell receptor beta chains drawn from one sample of a study of cytomegalovirus exposure and HLA in healthy donors. Assay used: immunoSEQ multiplex PCR; TCRdb lists only in-frame clones, some missing. The sample has 160,000 or so clones; more than 80% are singletons. The sample taken for sequencing was PBMCs. Receptor source: a woman younger than 35 in good health and CMV-seropositive. The CDR3 runs from the conserved cysteine through the conserved F or W. The order of the fields is D gene, V gene, clone size, J gene, CDR3 DNA, CDR3 protein. A D gene is named only where the DNA matches it firmly. Expanded clones are given a class, and other clones once, few, many or no size at all.

-	TRBV7-9	few	TRBJ2-1	TGTGCCAGCAGCCCATTAGGTCGTTCTATCAACCGCGGGGACAATGAGCAGTTCTTC	CASSPLGRSINRGDNEQFF
-	TRBV18	once	TRBJ1-1	TGTGCCAGCTCACCACCTTTTATTGGATCACCCGAGGGCACTGAAGCTTTCTTT	CASSPPFIGSPEGTEAFF
-	TRBV11-2	-	TRBJ1-3	TGTGCCAGCCGAGGACAGAACTCTGGAAACACCATATATTTT	CASRGQNSGNTIYF
-	TRBV7-7	-	TRBJ2-2	TGTGCTAGCCGATTTGCCAGGGATGGCGGGGAGCTGTTTTTT	CASRFARDGGELFF
TRBD1	TRBV4-1	-	TRBJ1-1	TGCGCCAGCAGCTTCGCCGGGACAGGGGTTCCTGAAGCTTTCTTT	CASSFAGTGVPEAFF
-	TRBV10-3	-	TRBJ1-2	TGTGCCATCAGTGTTGGAGAGAACTATGGCTACACCTTC	CAISVGENYGYTF
-	TRBV2	-	TRBJ2-7	TGTGCCAGCAGTGACCCCGCGGGTACGTACGAGCAGTACTTC	CASSDPAGTYEQYF
-	TRBV9	-	TRBJ2-1	TGTGCCAGCAGCCCGGGACCTCCGGGAGACGGTGAGCAGTTCTTC	CASSPGPPGDGEQFF
-	TRBV7-9	-	TRBJ1-1	TGTGCCAGCAGCCCGGGGGACACTGAAGCTTTCTTT	CASSPGDTEAFF
-	TRBV4-1	-	TRBJ1-3	TGCGCCAGCAGCCAAGAAGCAGCGCCCTCTGGAAACACCATATATTTT	CASSQEAAPSGNTIYF
TRBD1	TRBV7-9	-	TRBJ1-1	TGTGCCAGCAGTCGAGATACAGGGGTAGAAACTGAAGCTTTCTTT	CASSRDTGVETEAFF
TRBD2	TRBV6-1	-	TRBJ2-7	TGTGCCAGCAGTGGAAGACTAGCGGGGGCCTACGAGCAGTACTTC	CASSGRLAGAYEQYF
TRBD1	TRBV29-1	-	TRBJ1-4	TGCAGCGTTGAAGAGACAGGGTCTGGCGCAACTAATGAAAAACTGTTTTTT	CSVEETGSGATNEKLFF